This T cell receptor (beta chain) was obtained from a study of blood T cell repertoires in COVID-19. Study-level background: Material from acute and convalescent COVID-19 was sourced from the United States, Italy and Spain.

The assay was immunoSEQ multiplex PCR, and TCRdb's table has in-frame clones only and misses some. The sample carries about 190,000 clones, around 82% recorded once. This CDR3 has 14 residues. The V gene's germline CDR1 is SGHNT and CDR2 YYREEE (reference sequence). V dropped 3 bases and J dropped 6 bases, with 14 bases sitting between them. This rearrangement joins TRBV5-4 to TRBJ2-3; perhaps TRBD1 as D (6 bases). This TCR came from a man aged 50-59 years with active or convalescent COVID-19. The sequenced material came from peripheral blood. In nucleotides, the CDR3 is TGTGCCAGCAGCTCCCCCGGACAGCTCGATACGCAGTATTTT. Translating it yields CASSSPGQLDTQYF.